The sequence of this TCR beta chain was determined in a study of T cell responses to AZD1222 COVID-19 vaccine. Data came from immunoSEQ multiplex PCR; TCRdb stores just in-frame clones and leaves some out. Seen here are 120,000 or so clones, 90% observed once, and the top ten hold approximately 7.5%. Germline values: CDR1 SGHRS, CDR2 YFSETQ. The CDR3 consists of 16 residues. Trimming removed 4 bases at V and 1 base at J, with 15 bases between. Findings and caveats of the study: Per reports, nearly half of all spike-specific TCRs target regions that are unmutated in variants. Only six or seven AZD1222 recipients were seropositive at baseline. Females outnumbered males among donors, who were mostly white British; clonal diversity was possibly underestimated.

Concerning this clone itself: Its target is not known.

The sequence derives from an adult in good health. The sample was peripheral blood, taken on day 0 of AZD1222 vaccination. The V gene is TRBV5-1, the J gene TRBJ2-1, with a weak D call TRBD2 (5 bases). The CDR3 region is CASSPREGRSYNEQFF. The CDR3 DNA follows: TGCGCCAGCAGCCCCCGGGAAGGGAGATCCTACAATGAGCAGTTCTTC.